The 26 T cell receptor beta chains below were found in one sample sequenced in a study of beta chain features in type 1 diabetes. Investigators reverse transcribed all isolated RNA, so they sequenced expressed TCRB transcripts. Using immunoSEQ multiplex PCR, the repertoire was profiled, and TCRdb retains in-frame clones only, with some absent. The sample yields around 430,000 clones, around 28% seen once. Sequencing was carried out using naive CD4+ T cells from blood. All receptors derive from a young man in good health.

This clone has a handful of counts. The rearrangement links TRBV2 to TRBJ1-2; 7 bases line up with TRBD1. Germline CDR1 SNHLY, CDR2 FYNNEI. This CDR3 is built from 14 residues. J lost 3 bases, V lost 4 bases, and 5 bases had no gene match. This CDR3 reads CASSVGQDYYGYTF. The DNA for the CDR3 is TGTGCCAGCAGTGTCGGACAGGACTACTATGGCTACACCTTC. Combining the CDR3 with reference TRBV2 and TRBJ1-2 gives the whole variable domain EPEVTQTPSHQVTQMGQEVILRCVPISNHLYFYWYRQILGQKVEFLVSFYNNEISEKSEIFDDQFSVERPDGSNFTLKIRSTKLEDSAMYFCASSVGQDYYGYTFGSGTRLTVV.

V gene TRBV29-1 combines with J gene TRBJ1-1, with 7 bases lining up with TRBD1. The length of the CDR3 is 15 residues. Germline assignment: CDR1 SQVTM and CDR2 ANQGSEA. With 6 bases clipped from V and 3 bases from J, the junction kept 13 bases outside the gene matches. In nucleotides, the CDR3 is TGCAGCGTAAAGCCTCATGGACAGGACTACACTGAAGCTTTCTTT. Residues: CSVKPHGQDYTEAFF.

The gene calls are TRBV7-6 and TRBJ2-7; no clear D. The CDR3 is 13 residues long. Between the trimmed V and J ends, which lost 0 bases and 7 bases, there was a span of 10 bases. Per the germline V gene, CDR1 is SGHVS and CDR2 is FNYEAQ. CDR3 DNA: TGTGCCAGCAGCTTAGCTAGCCCGGGTGAGCAGTACTTC. This encodes CASSLASPGEQYF.

The rearrangement uses TRBV7-9 and TRBJ1-5; weak D call: TRBD1 (5 bases). Germline CDR1 reads SEHNR; CDR2 reads FQNEAQ (reference sequence). This CDR3 region has 13 residues. The ends were cut back, 5 bases at V and 6 bases at J, with 11 bases in the middle. The CDR3 nucleotides are TGTGCCAGCAGCCCGGACGGGGGTCAGCCCCAGCATTTT. It yields the protein CASSPDGGQPQHF.

The V and J genes are TRBV18 and TRBJ2-1; a possible D gene is TRBD1 (6 bases). Germline CDR1 and CDR2: KGHSH and LQKENI. Trimming left V 6 bases short and J 4 bases short, with 16 bases between. The CDR3 runs 15 residues. CDR3 amino acids: CASSPRSGQYNEQFF. The DNA for the CDR3 is TGTGCCAGCTCGCCTAGAAGCGGACAGTACAATGAGCAGTTCTTC.

V is TRBV11-2 and J is TRBJ2-3; 8 nucleotides agree with TRBD1. The germline V gene has CDR1 SGHAT and CDR2 FQNNGV. Trimming removed 1 base from V and 3 bases from J; junction bases left unmatched: 12. The CDR3 length is 18 residues. DNA of the CDR3: TGTGCCAGCAGCTTAGTCCCCAAGGACAGGGTGATTACAGATACGCAGTATTTT. This sequence encodes CASSLVPKDRVITDTQYF.

The J gene is TRBJ2-5, the V gene TRBV4-3; 11 nucleotides align to TRBD2. Germline V gene sequence: CDR1 LGHNA, CDR2 YSLEER. This CDR3 is 16 amino acids long. Unmatched junction bases numbered 8, after V lost 3 bases and J lost 5 bases. The CDR3 region is CASSQGLAGGPETQYF. As DNA, the CDR3 is TGCGCCAGCAGCCAGGGGTTAGCGGGAGGGCCGGAGACCCAGTACTTC.

This clone was counted only a few times. The gene calls are TRBV7-9 and TRBJ2-1; D call uncertain. The CDR3 extends over 17 amino acids. The germline V gene has CDR1 SEHNR and CDR2 FQNEAQ (reference sequence). V gave up 1 base and J gave up 8 bases, with 21 bases separating them. The CDR3 coding sequence is TGTGCCAGCAGCTTAGTAGTGGGCAGCCGCGTCAGCCATGAGCAGTTCTTC. It is translated as CASSLVVGSRVSHEQFF.

Concerning this clone: Its ends do not fully match the called genes, so a read error is possible. The rearrangement joins TRBV6-1 to TRBJ1-4; TRBD1 matches 8 bases. The V gene's germline CDR1 is MNHNS and CDR2 SASEGT. The CDR3 consists of 14 residues. The CDR3 DNA is TGTGCCAGCAGTGAAGGGTTAGGGGACAGGCAGAGCGCCTTT. Translated: CASSEGLGDRQSAF.

The chain uses TRBV23-1 and TRBJ2-7; D is unresolved. TRBV23-1 is designated an ORF whose function remains uncertain. The CDR3 spans 13 residues. V gave up 2 bases and J gave up 0 bases, with 5 bases separating them. CDR3: CASSQHYSYEQYF. CDR3 DNA: TGCGCCAGCAGTCAACACTACTCCTACGAGCAGTACTTC.

This chain joins TRBV15 and TRBJ2-1; D may be TRBD1 (5 bases). Looked up from germline, CDR1 is LNHNV and CDR2 is YYDKDF (reference sequence). The length of the CDR3 is 16 residues. Trimming took 0 bases from V and 7 from J, leaving 16 bases between them. CDR3: CATSRDFGQGQNEQFF. The CDR3 DNA is TGTGCCACCAGCAGAGATTTCGGGCAGGGCCAGAATGAGCAGTTCTTC.

This CDR3 reads CASSSSGSGANVLTF. The CDR3 nucleotides read TGTGCCAGCAGTTCCTCAGGTTCTGGGGCCAACGTCCTGACTTTC. The rearrangement links TRBV28 to TRBJ2-6, with unresolved D. Germline assignment: CDR1 MDHEN and CDR2 SYDVKM. CDR3 length equals 15 residues. V gave up 4 bases and J gave up 1 base, with 8 bases separating them.

This clone was seen a few times. The chain employs TRBV27 and TRBJ1-2, with 10 bases matching TRBD1. Germline values: CDR1 MNHEY, CDR2 SMNVEV (reference sequence). The V gene end was trimmed by 6 bases and the J gene end by 7 bases; junction bases not matched to a gene: 11. There are 15 residues in the CDR3. The CDR3, as DNA: TGTGCCAGCAGCCCCACGGGACAGGGGTTTGGTGGCTACACCTTC. Translated: CASSPTGQGFGGYTF.

This clone turned up a few times. This sequence joins TRBV4-1 and TRBJ2-7; D call uncertain. Trimming removed 0 bases from V and 4 bases from J, with 10 bases in between. Germline loops: CDR1 MGHRA, CDR2 YSYEKL. The CDR3 covers 14 residues. CDR3 DNA sequence: TGCGCCAGCAGCCAAGACCCCCAGGCTTACGAGCAGTACTTC. It encodes CASSQDPQAYEQYF.

This chain uses TRBV18 with TRBJ1-5, with a tentative D call TRBD1 (5 bases). The CDR3 is 15 residues long. Germline V gives CDR1 KGHSH, CDR2 LQKENI. Trimming shortened V by 6 bases and J by 1 base, and 13 bases separated the two germline ends. CDR3 sequence (DNA): TGTGCCAGCTCGCCGACGGGGGGAAGCAATCAGCCCCAGCATTTT. It translates to CASSPTGGSNQPQHF.

This CDR3 reads CASKPNTGELFF. The CDR3 bases are TGTGCCAGCAAACCAAACACCGGGGAGCTGTTTTTT. This chain links TRBV6-5 with TRBJ2-2; no reliable D call. The V end lost 7 bases, the J end lost 2 bases, and 5 bases lay between the germline ends. CDR3 length: 12 amino acids. CDR1 MNHEY and CDR2 SVGAGI come from the germline V gene.

There are a few counts of this clone. The chain employs TRBV2 and TRBJ2-1, with TRBD1 identical over 7 bases. The length of the CDR3 is 15 residues. Germline V gene data show CDR1 as SNHLY and CDR2 as FYNNEI. Germline trimming cut 1 base from V and 11 bases from J; bases unmatched to any gene: 11. The CDR3 protein is CASSEELGTETKQFF. CDR3 nucleotides: TGTGCCAGCAGTGAAGAGCTGGGGACAGAGACGAAGCAGTTCTTC.

This clone appeared a few times. This CDR3 is CASSLLGHQPQHF. The DNA of the CDR3 is TGTGCCAGCAGCTTATTGGGGCATCAGCCCCAGCATTTT. The V call is TRBV7-9, the J call TRBJ1-5, with D perhaps TRBD1 (5 bases). This CDR3 is 13 amino acids long. Germline CDR1 and CDR2: SEHNR and FQNEAQ (reference sequence). V was clipped by 2 bases and J by 5 bases, with 7 bases between them.

The V gene is TRBV7-9, the J gene TRBJ2-3; no firm D call. CDR1 SEHNR and CDR2 FQNEAQ come from the germline V gene (reference sequence). The CDR3 spans 14 residues. V was clipped by 7 bases and J by 5 bases, with 16 bases between them. The CDR3 DNA sequence: TGTGCCAGCACCCCACCCCCCTTGGGAGATACGCAGTATTTT. Translating it yields CASTPPPLGDTQYF.

V and J are TRBV5-1 and TRBJ2-7, with D perhaps TRBD1 or TRBD2 (5 bases each). Trimming shortened V by 3 bases and J by 5 bases, and 12 bases separated the two germline ends. The germline CDR1 and CDR2 sequences are SGHRS and YFSETQ. This CDR3 comprises 13 residues. The CDR3 sequence: CASSSGPMDEQYF. In nucleotides, the CDR3 is TGCGCCAGCAGCTCGGGACCTATGGACGAGCAGTACTTC.

Written as DNA, the CDR3 is TGTGCCAGCAGCCCACTAGCGTTTGGAAAGACCCAGTACTTC. Its translation: CASSPLAFGKTQYF. The chain couples TRBV7-9 to TRBJ2-5, with 7 bases aligning to TRBD2. Germline V CDR1 and CDR2: SEHNR, FQNEAQ (reference sequence). There are 14 residues in the CDR3. Unmatched junction bases numbered 9, after V lost 5 bases and J lost 6 bases.

This rearrangement joins TRBV30 to TRBJ2-7, with 8 bases that match TRBD2. The length of the CDR3 is 14 residues. Germline CDR1 is GTSNPN and CDR2 is SVGIG (reference sequence). The ends lost 3 bases at V and 5 bases at J; junction bases unmatched: 9. The CDR3 spells CAWSREGLGDEQYF. The CDR3 DNA follows: TGTGCCTGGAGCCGGGAGGGGCTTGGCGACGAGCAGTACTTC.

This chain uses TRBV27 with TRBJ1-1, with D perhaps TRBD1 (6 bases). V was shortened by 8 bases and J by 1 base, with 11 bases between the two germline ends. CDR3 length: 13 residues. Per the germline V gene, CDR1 is MNHEY and CDR2 is SMNVEV (reference sequence). The CDR3 region is CASHFRGNTEAFF. CDR3 bases: TGTGCCAGCCATTTCAGGGGGAACACTGAAGCTTTCTTT.

This clone was counted a few times. The chain has TRBV30 and TRBJ2-5; possible D gene TRBD2, 5 bases. Trimming took off 3 bases at V and 5 bases at J, with 13 bases between the two ends. The germline V gene has CDR1 GTSNPN and CDR2 SVGIG (reference sequence). CDR3 length: 13 amino acids. The CDR3 sequence is CAWSLFGSETQYF. Written as DNA, the CDR3 is TGTGCCTGGAGCCTCTTTGGGAGTGAGACCCAGTACTTC.

The V gene is TRBV30, the J gene TRBJ2-7; D is unresolved. CDR3 length: 14 amino acids. V gave up 3 bases and J gave up 0 bases, with 12 bases separating them. Germline CDR1 is GTSNPN and CDR2 is SVGIG (reference sequence). The CDR3 region is CAWSRTLFSYEQYF. CDR3 in DNA: TGTGCCTGGAGCCGAACTCTCTTCTCCTACGAGCAGTACTTC. The full variable domain, completed using reference TRBV30 and TRBJ2-7, is SQTIHQWPATLVQPVGSPLSLECTVEGTSNPNLYWYRQAAGRGLQLLFYSVGIGQISSEVPQNLSASRPQDRQFILSSKKLLLSDSGFYLCAWSRTLFSYEQYFGPGTRLTVT.

The table lists this clone with a count of one. The chain uses TRBV30 and TRBJ1-5, with D perhaps matching TRBD1 (6 bases). Germline loops: CDR1 GTSNPN, CDR2 SVGIG (reference sequence). Trimming shortened V by 0 bases and J by 6 bases, and 9 bases separated the two germline ends. The CDR3 consists of 13 residues. CDR3 in amino acids: CAWSVEGGQPQHF. The CDR3 DNA follows: TGTGCCTGGAGTGTAGAGGGGGGTCAGCCCCAGCATTTT.